The 31 T cell receptor beta chains given below trace back to one sample, sequenced in a study of identical twins. Each CDR3 protein gets one entry after TCRdb re-called the 5' RACE reads with MiXCR. The sample records a few hundred thousand distinct CDR3 sequences, more than 9% being singletons. This sample also appeared in a second study, on yellow fever vaccine responses in identical twins.

Sequencing input: PBMCs. Receptor source: a woman younger than 35 in good health.

V and J are TRBV4-3 and TRBJ2-5; D is uncertain. V lost 0 bases and J lost 0, with 8 bases in between. The CDR3 covers 15 residues. The germline CDR1 and CDR2 sequences are LGHNA and YSLEER. The CDR3 protein is CASSQDTTYQETQYF. The CDR3 DNA is TGCGCCAGCAGCCAAGATACCACTTACCAAGAGACCCAGTACTTC.

This clonotype has more than one count but fewer than ten. The J gene is TRBJ1-1, the V gene TRBV7-3; maybe TRBD1 (5 bases). From germline, CDR1 is SGHTA and CDR2 FQGTGA. This CDR3 contains 13 residues. Trimming left V 8 bases short and J 1 base short, with 11 bases between. The CDR3 nucleotides read TGTGCCAGCCGGGAGGGGTCGAACACTGAAGCTTTCTTT. Translated, it gives CASREGSNTEAFF.

This clonotype was counted at least ten times. V gene TRBV9 combines with J gene TRBJ1-6; D may be TRBD1 (5 bases). Germline V gene lookup returns CDR1 SGDLS and CDR2 YYNGEE. Trimming stripped 0 bases from V and 7 bases from J, with 5 bases between. This CDR3 contains 13 residues. CDR3: CASSVAGNSPLHF. The CDR3 bases are TGTGCCAGCAGCGTAGCAGGGAATTCACCCCTCCACTTT. Full variable domain (outside the CDR3, taken from reference TRBV9 and TRBJ1-6): DSGVTQTPKHLITATGQRVTLRCSPRSGDLSVYWYQQSLDQGLQFLIQYYNGEERAKGNILERFSAQQFPDLHSELNLSSLELGDSALYFCASSVAGNSPLHFGNGTRLTVT.

The gene calls are TRBV5-6 and TRBJ2-3, with 7 bases lining up with TRBD2. CDR3 length: 15 residues. V was clipped by 4 bases and J by 6 bases; unmatched bases: 11. Germline CDR1 SGHDT, CDR2 YYEEEE. Written as DNA, the CDR3 is TGTGCCAGCAGCCTACCGACTAGCTCCGATGATACGCAGTATTTT. This sequence encodes CASSLPTSSDDTQYF. Filled out from reference TRBV5-6 and TRBJ2-3, the complete variable domain reads DAGVTQSPTHLIKTRGQQVTLRCSPKSGHDTVSWYQQALGQGPQFIFQYYEEEERQRGNFPDRFSGHQFPNYSSELNVNALLLGDSALYLCASSLPTSSDDTQYFGPGTRLTVL.

This clonotype was counted at least ten times. V usage is TRBV4-3 and J usage is TRBJ2-1, with a tentative D call TRBD2 (6 bases). The CDR3 loop spans 16 amino acids. CDR1 and CDR2 (germline): LGHNA, YSLEER. Trimming stripped 0 bases from V and 3 bases from J, with 12 bases between. CDR3 in DNA: TGCGCCAGCAGCCAAGATCTGGCGGGATACTACAATGAGCAGTTCTTC. Residues: CASSQDLAGYYNEQFF.

This clonotype was detected ten times or more. The chain recombines TRBV5-6 with TRBJ2-3; 10 bases align to TRBD2. The V gene end was trimmed by 4 bases and the J gene end by 9 bases; junction bases not matched to a gene: 11. This CDR3 comprises 15 residues. Germline CDR1 SGHDT, CDR2 YYEEEE. The DNA of the CDR3 is TGTGCCAGCAGCGGACGGACTAGCGGTAGAGGGACGCAGTATTTT. Residues: CASSGRTSGRGTQYF.

Regarding this clonotype: Germline and junction disagree at one end, which may indicate a read error. V usage is TRBV9 and J usage is TRBJ1-6; possibly TRBD1 for D (6 bases). This CDR3 contains 15 residues. The germline gives CDR1 SGDLS, CDR2 YYNGEE. Here the CDR3 reads CASSVTGFGNSPLHF. In nucleotides, the CDR3 is TGTGCCAGCAGCGTAACAGGGTTCGGGAATTCACCCCTTCACTTT.

This clonotype was observed at least ten times. The V call is TRBV4-3, the J call TRBJ2-7, with 11 bases lining up with TRBD2. Per the germline V gene, CDR1 is LGHNA and CDR2 is YSLEER. This CDR3 is built from 14 residues. V lost 5 bases and J lost 4; bases outside the gene matches: 4. The CDR3 nucleotides read TGCGCCAGCAGCGCCGGGACTAGCGGTTACGAGCAGTACTTC. It is translated as CASSAGTSGYEQYF.

Concerning this clonotype: A much more abundant neighbour one base away suggests this may be a read error. The chain combines TRBV7-8 with TRBJ1-5, with D possibly matching TRBD1 (6 bases). The CDR3 has 14 amino acids. V lost 5 bases and J 4 bases, leaving 12 bases between the germline ends. Germline-derived CDR1 and CDR2 are SGHVS and FQNEAQ. In DNA form, the CDR3 reads TGTGCCAGCAGCACAGGACAGATTAATCAGCCCCAGCATTTT. Translation: CASSTGQINQPQHF.

At least ten counts were recorded for this clonotype. The gene calls are TRBV5-1 and TRBJ1-1; TRBD1 aligns across 7 bases. The CDR3 has 14 amino acids. Germline trimming cut 2 bases from V and 6 bases from J; bases unmatched to any gene: 7. CDR1 SGHRS and CDR2 YFSETQ come from the germline V gene. In DNA, the CDR3 is TGCGCCAGCAGCTTAGGGACAGCGGGTGCTGAAGCTTTCTTT. This sequence encodes CASSLGTAGAEAFF.

The CDR3 spells CAISGGRGMNTEAFF. CDR3 coding DNA: TGTGCCATCAGTGGGGGCAGGGGGATGAACACTGAAGCTTTCTTT. The chain recombines TRBV10-3 with TRBJ1-1, with TRBD1 matching over 7 bases. With V trimmed by 4 bases and J by 0 bases, 5 bases remained unmatched. Germline-derived CDR1 and CDR2 are ENHRY and SYGVKD. The CDR3 is 15 amino acids.

This clonotype was seen repeatedly, ten times or more. The chain carries TRBV12-3 or TRBV12-4 and TRBJ1-5; D is possibly TRBD1 (5 bases). The CDR3 consists of 13 residues. Trimming left V 3 bases short and J 10 bases short, with 13 bases between. CDR3 sequence (DNA): TGTGCCAGCAGTTTGGGGGACCCTGGACCCCAGCATTTT. Protein sequence: CASSLGDPGPQHF.

V gene TRBV29-1 combines with J gene TRBJ2-3, with D unclear. The CDR3 extends over 12 amino acids. V lost 4 bases, J lost 1 base, and 6 bases lay in between. CDR1 SQVTM and CDR2 ANQGSEA come from the germline V gene. For the CDR3, the DNA is TGCAGCGTTGGAATGGGCACAGATACGCAGTATTTT. It yields the protein CSVGMGTDTQYF.

The chain carries TRBV20-1 and TRBJ1-2; D gene ambiguous. From germline, CDR1 is DFQATT and CDR2 SNEGSKA (reference sequence). This CDR3 has 13 amino acids. Deletions cut 2 bases from V and 4 bases from J, with 11 bases between. The DNA of the CDR3 is TGCAGTGCTAGAAAATACAGTGGCTATGGCTACACCTTC. Residues: CSARKYSGYGYTF.

The V and J genes are TRBV20-1 and TRBJ2-5, with 8 bases aligning to TRBD2. V gave up 6 bases and J gave up 3 bases; unmatched junction bases: 6. Germline-derived CDR1 and CDR2 are DFQATT and SNEGSKA (reference sequence). The CDR3 contains 13 residues. The CDR3 DNA sequence: TGCAGTGCCTTACCGGGACTAGAAGAGACCCAGTACTTC. Its protein product is CSALPGLEETQYF.

A few counts support this clonotype. The J gene is TRBJ2-7, the V gene TRBV7-2; TRBD2 matches at 10 bases. The V gene's germline CDR1 is SGHTA and CDR2 FQGNSA. The CDR3 runs 15 residues. The V and J ends lost 8 bases and 3 bases, in that order; junction bases with no gene match: 10. CDR3 loop: CASGLLAGDFYEQYF. The DNA of the CDR3 is TGTGCCAGCGGGCTTCTAGCGGGGGATTTCTACGAGCAGTACTTC.

Ten or more counts support this clonotype. The V call is TRBV7-9, the J call TRBJ2-1, with 7 bases lining up with TRBD2. With 5 bases clipped from V and 2 bases from J, the junction kept 6 bases outside the gene matches. The CDR3 is 15 residues long. Germline assignment: CDR1 SEHNR and CDR2 FQNEAQ (reference sequence). CDR3 loop: CASSLSGTTYNEQFF. The CDR3 DNA follows: TGTGCCAGCAGCCTGAGCGGGACCACCTACAATGAGCAGTTCTTC. The entire variable domain, with the rest obtained from reference TRBV7-9 and TRBJ2-1, is as follows: DTGVSQNPRHKITKRGQNVTFRCDPISEHNRLYWYRQTLGQGPEFLTYFQNEAQLEKSRLLSDRFSAERPKGSFSTLEIQRTEQGDSAMYLCASSLSGTTYNEQFFGPGTRLTVL.

This clonotype was observed many times. The chain joins TRBV12-3 or TRBV12-4 to TRBJ2-7; D perhaps matches TRBD2 (5 bases). Trimming pared 1 base from V and 5 bases from J, leaving 9 bases between. The CDR3 runs 13 residues. This CDR3 is CASSLVRGNEQYF. The DNA for the CDR3 is TGTGCCAGCAGTTTAGTGCGAGGGAACGAGCAGTACTTC.

The chain links TRBV5-6 to TRBJ1-1, with D hard to call. Germline loops: CDR1 SGHDT, CDR2 YYEEEE. Trimming took off 4 bases at V and 1 base at J, with 11 bases between the two ends. CDR3 length equals 14 residues. The DNA of the CDR3 is TGTGCCAGCAGCGGTGGCAAGGGGAACACTGAAGCTTTCTTT. Residues: CASSGGKGNTEAFF.

This clonotype was picked up a small number of times. The chain combines TRBV29-1 with TRBJ2-2, with a tentative D call TRBD2 (6 bases). With 7 bases removed from V and 0 bases from J, the gap between germline ends came to 15 bases. The germline CDR1 and CDR2 sequences are SQVTM and ANQGSEA. This CDR3 comprises 15 residues. DNA of the CDR3: TGCAGCGCCTTGGAGGGAATGTCGAACACCGGGGAGCTGTTTTTT. It yields the protein CSALEGMSNTGELFF.

This clonotype showed up just a few times. The rearrangement joins TRBV7-9 to TRBJ2-5, with a weak D call TRBD2 (6 bases). The V end lost 3 bases, the J end lost 4 bases, and 12 bases lay between the germline ends. This CDR3 spans 14 amino acids. Germline CDR1 is SEHNR and CDR2 is FQNEAQ (reference sequence). CDR3: CASSFNQGGETQYF. CDR3 sequence (DNA): TGTGCCAGCAGCTTCAACCAGGGAGGAGAGACCCAGTACTTC. Variable domain in full (rest from reference TRBV7-9 and TRBJ2-5): DTGVSQNPRHKITKRGQNVTFRCDPISEHNRLYWYRQTLGQGPEFLTYFQNEAQLEKSRLLSDRFSAERPKGSFSTLEIQRTEQGDSAMYLCASSFNQGGETQYFGPGTRLLVL.

The chain links TRBV7-9 to TRBJ2-7; D perhaps matches TRBD1 (6 bases). The CDR3 has 17 residues. Trimming took 3 bases from V and 2 from J, leaving 20 bases between them. Germline CDR1 is SEHNR and CDR2 is FQNEAQ (reference sequence). For the CDR3, the DNA is TGTGCCAGCAGCTTCGGGGACACACCACCACAGCCCTACGAGCAGTACTTC. It is translated as CASSFGDTPPQPYEQYF.

This chain uses TRBV3-1 with TRBJ2-5; unclear D gene. Trimming stripped 5 bases from V and 5 bases from J, with 12 bases between. CDR3 length equals 13 residues. Germline CDR1 and CDR2: LGHDT and YNNKEL (reference sequence). The CDR3 sequence: CASSRVVRETQYF. The CDR3 coding sequence is TGTGCCAGCAGCAGGGTGGTGCGGGAGACCCAGTACTTC.

This clonotype was detected a few times. This rearrangement joins TRBV20-1 to TRBJ2-7, with TRBD2 matching over 10 bases. There are 20 residues in the CDR3. Trimming removed 1 base from V and 0 bases from J; junction bases left unmatched: 18. The germline gives CDR1 DFQATT, CDR2 SNEGSKA (reference sequence). The CDR3 region has the DNA TGCAGTGCTAGAGTCTCTGGTCGGCTAGCGGGGGCCCTTAACTCCTACGAGCAGTACTTC. The encoded protein is CSARVSGRLAGALNSYEQYF.

In its sample, this clonotype was seen a few times. The junction departs from germline at one end; a sequencing error may be responsible. The V and J genes are TRBV5-1 and TRBJ2-3; tentatively, D is TRBD1 (5 bases). Looked up from germline, CDR1 is SGHRS and CDR2 is YFSETQ. This CDR3 is 12 amino acids long. The CDR3 sequence is CASRLDTHTQYF. In DNA form, the CDR3 reads TGCGCCAGCAGGTTGGACACCCATACGCAGTATTTT.

This clonotype was counted between two and nine times. This chain uses TRBV4-3 with TRBJ2-7, with 8 bases fitting TRBD2. This CDR3 comprises 15 residues. Germline V gene lookup returns CDR1 LGHNA and CDR2 YSLEER. V was clipped by 1 base and J by 2 bases; unmatched bases: 4. This CDR3 reads CASSQVIAGPYEQYF. The CDR3 DNA is TGCGCCAGCAGCCAAGTAATAGCGGGGCCCTACGAGCAGTACTTC.

A few counts support this clonotype. V gene TRBV29-1 combines with J gene TRBJ2-2; a possible D gene is TRBD2 (7 bases). Germline V CDR1 and CDR2: SQVTM, ANQGSEA. The V gene lost 8 bases and the J gene lost 6 bases, with 13 bases spanning the gap. CDR3 size: 12 residues. CDR3 loop: CSTRGGAGELFF. The CDR3 DNA sequence: TGCAGCACACGAGGGGGGGCCGGGGAGCTGTTTTTT.

A few counts support this clonotype. The chain joins TRBV11-2 to TRBJ2-1; 12 nucleotides align to TRBD2. The V gene end was trimmed by 5 bases and the J gene end by 3 bases; junction bases not matched to a gene: 8. This CDR3 region has 17 residues. From germline, CDR1 is SGHAT and CDR2 FQNNGV. CDR3 coding DNA: TGTGCCAGCAGCACCAGACTAGCGGGGGCGGGCTACAATGAGCAGTTCTTC. This sequence encodes CASSTRLAGAGYNEQFF.

The chain combines TRBV7-8 with TRBJ2-7; possibly TRBD2 for D (6 bases). The CDR3 is 14 residues long. V lost 3 bases and J 3 bases, leaving 12 bases between the germline ends. Germline V gives CDR1 SGHVS, CDR2 FQNEAQ. The CDR3 coding sequence is TGTGCCAGCAGCTTTAATACGGGGGACTACGAGCAGTACTTC. Its translation is CASSFNTGDYEQYF.

This clonotype was counted ten times or more. CDR3 sequence: CAITGGSDTQYF. The DNA of the CDR3 is TGTGCCATCACAGGCGGGTCGGATACGCAGTATTTT. The chain links TRBV10-3 to TRBJ2-3; D is possibly TRBD2 (5 bases). The V end was cut by 7 bases, the J end by 6 bases, with 11 bases between. Germline-derived CDR1 and CDR2 are ENHRY and SYGVKD. The CDR3 extends over 12 amino acids.

This clonotype occurred many times. The J gene is TRBJ2-3, the V gene TRBV5-1, with TRBD2 matching 7 bases. V was clipped by 0 bases and J by 0 bases; unmatched bases: 1. Per germline, CDR1 SGHRS and CDR2 YFSETQ. The CDR3 loop spans 15 amino acids. CDR3 in amino acids: CASSLELASTDTQYF. CDR3 DNA sequence: TGCGCCAGCAGCTTGGAACTAGCGAGCACAGATACGCAGTATTTT.